This T cell receptor beta chain was identified during a study of tumor and adjacent non-tumor tissue in lung cancer. Study-level background: Samples averaged roughly 4.2 million productive TCRbeta reads each.

This clonotype was recorded many times. The library came from three nested PCR rounds adapted from ARM-PCR protocols. TCRdb independently ran MiXCR on the multiplex PCR reads; one entry per CDR3 protein. Altogether about 75,000 distinct CDR3 sequences are present, 55% to 70% being singletons, with the ten largest covering roughly 26%. This CDR3 comprises 16 residues. With 7 bases clipped from V and 0 bases from J, the junction kept 8 bases outside the gene matches. The template was RNA from unsorted bulk tissue. The normal lung tissue was taken more than 3 cm from the tumor edge. Between August and November 2014, newly diagnosed, chemotherapy-naive lung cancer patients underwent thoracic surgery in China.

The V call is TRBV12-3 or TRBV12-4, the J call TRBJ2-2; 7 positions agree with TRBD2. Sequencing was performed on distant non-tumor lung tissue. This receptor was identified in a woman in her 50s with non-small cell lung cancer. In DNA form, the CDR3 reads TGTGCCAGCACCTTATCGGGGGGATCGAACACCGGGGAGCTGTTTTTT. Its translation: CASTLSGGSNTGELFF.